This T cell receptor beta chain was sequenced during a study of a mutant IDH1 vaccine in newly diagnosed glioma. As for the study in general: Vaccinations were initiated 4-6 weeks following radiotherapy alone, or were given together with temozolomide cycles.

Time point noted: week 47, end of study. One vaccine dose held 300 ug of mutant IDH1 20-mer peptide and came with topical imiquimod. The CDR3 runs 16 residues. Trimming removed 4 bases at V and 1 base at J, with 17 bases between. Germline lookup yields CDR1 SGHKS and CDR2 YYEKEE (reference sequence). Here immunoSEQ multiplex PCR was the method, and the copy in TCRdb shows in-frame clones only, minus some. This sample has tens of thousands of clones, with 65% to 85% found just once. On this clone: Its specificity is not known.

The V gene is TRBV5-5, the J gene TRBJ2-5; D call uncertain. The sample here was PBMCs, taken from a glioma patient whose treatment included an IDH1 peptide vaccine. The receptor was isolated from a young man with glioma. CDR3 loop: CASSPDGAAFQETQYF. In DNA form, the CDR3 reads TGTGCCAGCAGCCCAGATGGCGCTGCCTTCCAAGAGACCCAGTACTTC.